This T cell receptor beta chain was profiled in a study of OX40 agonist ivuxolimab in advanced cancers. Trimming cost V 3 bases and J 4 bases, with 10 bases left between them. In germline, CDR1 is GTSNPN, CDR2 SVGIG (reference sequence). The CDR3 length is 13 residues. Clones were read by immunoSEQ multiplex PCR, and TCRdb kept only the in-frame ones, dropping some. The sample shows tens of thousands of clones, just under 90% of them seen only once. The sample here was CD4+ or CD8+ T cells sorted from blood, taken in a trial of the OX40 agonist ivuxolimab. V is TRBV30 and J is TRBJ2-1, with no clear D. The TCR originated in an adult with an advanced solid tumor such as melanoma, head and neck, liver or kidney cancer. The chain's CDR3 is CAWRYPSYNEQFF. The CDR3, as DNA: TGTGCCTGGAGGTACCCTAGTTACAATGAGCAGTTCTTC. Together with reference TRBV30 and TRBJ2-1, the CDR3 gives the full variable domain: SQTIHQWPATLVQPVGSPLSLECTVEGTSNPNLYWYRQAAGRGLQLLFYSVGIGQISSEVPQNLSASRPQDRQFILSSKKLLLSDSGFYLCAWRYPSYNEQFFGPGTRLTVL.